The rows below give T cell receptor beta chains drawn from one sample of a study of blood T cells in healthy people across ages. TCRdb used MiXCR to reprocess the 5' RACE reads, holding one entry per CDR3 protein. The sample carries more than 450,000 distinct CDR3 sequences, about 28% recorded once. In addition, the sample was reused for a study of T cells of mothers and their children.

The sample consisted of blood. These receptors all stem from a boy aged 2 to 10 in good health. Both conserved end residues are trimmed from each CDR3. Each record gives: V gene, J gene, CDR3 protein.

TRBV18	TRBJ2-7	ASSLWEQY
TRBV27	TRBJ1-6	ASGSSERSPLH
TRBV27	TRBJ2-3	ASTPHGTSGYTQY
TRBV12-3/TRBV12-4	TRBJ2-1	ASSPGGGQF
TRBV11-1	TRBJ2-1	ASRAEAGNEQF
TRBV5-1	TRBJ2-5	ASSQGTSSAGVETQY
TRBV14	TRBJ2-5	ASSPRLTAGGETQY
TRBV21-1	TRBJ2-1	AGSKTPLTDRYNEQF
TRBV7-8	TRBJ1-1	ASSLDRVIPQWYTEAF
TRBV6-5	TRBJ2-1	ASSYRTSPIPGEQF
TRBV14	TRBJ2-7	ASSQIRKQY
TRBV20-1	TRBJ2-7	SARDPGDGHEQY
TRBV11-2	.	ASSLGVTSRVHEQF
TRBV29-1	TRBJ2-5	SVKPGQREETQY
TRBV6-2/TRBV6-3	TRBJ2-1	ASSSDRGLAGDHNEQF
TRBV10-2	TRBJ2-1	ASSEASGSSYNEQF
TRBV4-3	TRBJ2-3	ASSHTSGSTDTQY
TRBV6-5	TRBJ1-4	ASSYEGPYEKLF
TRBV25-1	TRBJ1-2	ASSGVLHGGYT
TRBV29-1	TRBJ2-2	SADGWSTGELF
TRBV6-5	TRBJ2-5	ASSSRTSGRARETQY
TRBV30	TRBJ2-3	AWSNSGGPDTQY
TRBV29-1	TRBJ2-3	SVQKDWETSTDTQY
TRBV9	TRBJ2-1	ASSPRPPWEQF
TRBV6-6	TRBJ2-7	ASSYSDRTKY
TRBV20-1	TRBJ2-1	SARAGTRYNEQF
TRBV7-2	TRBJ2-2	ASSLRFTANEELF
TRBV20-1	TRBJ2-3	SARTGADTQY
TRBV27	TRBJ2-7	ASSLTAGHSYEQY